The clone carrying this T cell receptor (beta chain) showed up just a few times. The sample belongs to a study of CD8+ T cells in alopecia areata. Treatment reported: oral pan-JAK inhibitor, 5-10 mg twice daily. Following RNA extraction, reverse transcription yielded cDNA that acted as the sequencing template. This table comes from immunoSEQ multiplex PCR, and its TCRdb copy is limited to in-frame clones, with some not included. The table lists under 150,000 clones, about four fifths of them singletons. The starting material was CD8+ T cells sorted from blood, obtained at week 4, from a patient treated with tofacitinib. The sequence was collected from a human donor with alopecia areata.

CDR3 nucleotides: TGTGCCAGCAGCTCGGGACTAGCGGAGCACAATGAGCAGTTCTTC. It is translated as CASSSGLAEHNEQFF. This rearrangement joins TRBV5-4 to TRBJ2-1; 11 bases are a match to TRBD2. The CDR3 extends over 15 amino acids. Germline V lookup: CDR1 SGHNT, CDR2 YYREEE (reference sequence). V lost 3 bases and J lost 5; bases outside the gene matches: 4.